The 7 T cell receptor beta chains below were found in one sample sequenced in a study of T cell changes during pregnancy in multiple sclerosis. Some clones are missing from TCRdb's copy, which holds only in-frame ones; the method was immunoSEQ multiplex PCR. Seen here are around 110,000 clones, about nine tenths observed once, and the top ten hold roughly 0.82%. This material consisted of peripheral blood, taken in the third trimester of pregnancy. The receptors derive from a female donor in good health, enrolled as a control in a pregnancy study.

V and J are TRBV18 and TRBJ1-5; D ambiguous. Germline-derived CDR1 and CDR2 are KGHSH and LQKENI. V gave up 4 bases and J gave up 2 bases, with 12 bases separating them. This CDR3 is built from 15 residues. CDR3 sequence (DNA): TGTGCCAGCTCACGCGAGGGAGCGGGCAATCAGCCCCAGCATTTT. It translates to CASSREGAGNQPQHF.

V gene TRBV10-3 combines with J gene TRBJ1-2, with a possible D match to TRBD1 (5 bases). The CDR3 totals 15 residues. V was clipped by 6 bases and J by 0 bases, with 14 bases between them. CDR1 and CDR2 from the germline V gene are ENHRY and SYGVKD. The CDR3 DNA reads TGTGCCATCAGCGCCTTGACAGCGTCTAACTATGGCTACACCTTC. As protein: CAISALTASNYGYTF.

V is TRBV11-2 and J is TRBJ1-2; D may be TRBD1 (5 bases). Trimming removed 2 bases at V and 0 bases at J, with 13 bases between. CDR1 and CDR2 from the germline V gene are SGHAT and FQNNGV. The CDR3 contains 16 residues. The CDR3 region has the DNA TGTGCCAGCAGCTTAAGACAGCTTTCTTCTAACTATGGCTACACCTTC. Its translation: CASSLRQLSSNYGYTF.

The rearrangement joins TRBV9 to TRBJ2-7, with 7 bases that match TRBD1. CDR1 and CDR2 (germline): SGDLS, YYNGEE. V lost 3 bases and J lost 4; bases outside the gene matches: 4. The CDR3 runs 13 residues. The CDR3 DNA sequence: TGTGCCAGCAGCGAGGGGGCTGGTTACGAGCAGTACTTC. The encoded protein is CASSEGAGYEQYF.

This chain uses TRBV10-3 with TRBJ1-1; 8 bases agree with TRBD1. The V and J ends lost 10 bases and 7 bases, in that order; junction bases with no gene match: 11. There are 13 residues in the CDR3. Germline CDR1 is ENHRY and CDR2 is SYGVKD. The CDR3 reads CANQDRVEGEAFF. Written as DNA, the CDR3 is TGTGCCAACCAGGACAGGGTAGAAGGTGAAGCTTTCTTT.

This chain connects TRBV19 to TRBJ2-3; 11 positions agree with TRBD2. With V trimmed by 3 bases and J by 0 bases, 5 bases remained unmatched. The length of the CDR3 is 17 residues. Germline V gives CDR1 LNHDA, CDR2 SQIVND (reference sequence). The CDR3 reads CASSMGTSGPSTDTQYF. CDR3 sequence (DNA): TGTGCCAGTAGTATGGGGACTAGCGGACCAAGCACAGATACGCAGTATTTT.

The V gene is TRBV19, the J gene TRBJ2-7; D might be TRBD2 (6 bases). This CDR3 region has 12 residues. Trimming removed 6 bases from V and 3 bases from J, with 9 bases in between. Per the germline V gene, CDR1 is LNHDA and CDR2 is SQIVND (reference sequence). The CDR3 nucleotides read TGTGCCAGTAGACGCGGGGTCTACGAGCAGTACTTC. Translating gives CASRRGVYEQYF. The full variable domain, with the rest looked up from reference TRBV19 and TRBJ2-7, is DGGITQSPKYLFRKEGQNVTLSCEQNLNHDAMYWYRQDPGQGLRLIYYSQIVNDFQKGDIAEGYSVSREKKESFPLTVTSAQKNPTAFYLCASRRGVYEQYFGPGTRLTVT.